This T cell receptor (beta chain) was recorded in a study of human T cells and chemical hapten exposure. Methods used by the authors: TCR counts had a median of about 100,000 per sample and spanned roughly 23,224 to 690,600. TCRdb re-derived calls from the RACE reads in MiXCR, one entry per CDR3 protein. These V and J calls originate from TCRdb's pipeline instead of the authors' own analysis. Of 150,000 to 200,000 distinct CDR3 sequences in the sample, approximately 20% were seen once. This clonotype was picked up a small number of times. V was shortened by 5 bases and J by 1 base, with 7 bases between the two germline ends. Germline V gene lookup returns CDR1 SGHVS and CDR2 FNYEAQ. The CDR3 runs to 13 residues. Noted time point: patch test 1, 2 weeks after DPC sensitization. Treatment specified: therapeutic diphenylcyclopropenone sensitization with weekly scalp DPC. The study drew its donors from alopecia patients who were 18 to 70 years old and suitable for DPC.

The material sequenced was whole blood, taken in connection with sensitization to the hapten diphenylcyclopropenone (DPC). The source is a woman aged 45-60 years with alopecia areata. Some clones in this sample may be carry-over from other donors' samples. This chain uses TRBV7-6 with TRBJ2-3; D is uncertain. CDR3 residues: CASSDRGTDTQYF. Written as DNA, the CDR3 is TGTGCCAGCAGCGACCGGGGCACAGATACGCAGTATTTT. The complete variable domain, with remaining parts taken from reference TRBV7-6 and TRBJ2-3, reads GAGVSQSPRYKVTKRGQDVALRCDPISGHVSLYWYRQALGQGPEFLTYFNYEAQQDKSGLPNDRFSAERPEGSISTLTIQRTEQRDSAMYRCASSDRGTDTQYFGPGTRLTVL.